The clone carrying this T cell receptor beta chain was observed many times. Its target is unknown. The CDR3 spans 17 residues. The germline V and J ends were trimmed by 0 bases and 8 bases, with 22 bases remaining between them. Germline-derived CDR1 and CDR2 are MNHEY and SVGAGI. Regions amplified from RNA transcripts were the TCR beta CDR3 regions. The HTBI primer set drove a first-round RT-PCR of the TCR CDR3. TCRdb redid the calling of the multiplex PCR reads with MiXCR, one entry per CDR3 protein. The sample lists a few hundred thousand distinct CDR3 sequences, about half occurring once. The data were obtained in a study of T cells in Graves' hyperthyroidism and ophthalmopathy. Study results and caveats: Blood shared most expanded thyroid clonotypes above 0.001.

Across 18 months, stable Graves' hyperthyroidism was marked by no progression to ophthalmopathy. The J gene is TRBJ1-2, the V gene TRBV6-5; D not certain. Input material: peripheral blood or thyroid tissue (not recorded which). The clonotype comes from a woman younger than 35 with Graves' hyperthyroidism. This CDR3 is CASSYSPSQALLGGYTF. In nucleotides, the CDR3 is TGTGCCAGCAGTTACTCGCCCAGTCAGGCCCTCCTCGGGGGCTACACCTTC.